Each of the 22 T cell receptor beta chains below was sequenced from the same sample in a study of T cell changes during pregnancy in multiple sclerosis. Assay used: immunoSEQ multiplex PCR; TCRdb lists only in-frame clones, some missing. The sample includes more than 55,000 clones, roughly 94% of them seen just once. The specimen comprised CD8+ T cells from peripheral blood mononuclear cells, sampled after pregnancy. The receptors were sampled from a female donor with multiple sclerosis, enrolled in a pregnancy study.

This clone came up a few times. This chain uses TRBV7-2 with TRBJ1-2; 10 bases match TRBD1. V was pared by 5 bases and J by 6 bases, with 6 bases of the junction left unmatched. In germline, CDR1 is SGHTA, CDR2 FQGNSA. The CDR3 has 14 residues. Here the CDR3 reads CASSADRGMDGYTF. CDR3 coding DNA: TGTGCCAGCAGCGCGGACAGGGGGATGGATGGCTACACCTTC.

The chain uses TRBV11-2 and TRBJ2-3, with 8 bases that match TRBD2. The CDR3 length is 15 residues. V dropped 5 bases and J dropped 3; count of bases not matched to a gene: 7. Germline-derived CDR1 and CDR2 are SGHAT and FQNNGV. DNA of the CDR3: TGTGCCAGCAGCCAGCGGGGGTCAGTGACAGATACGCAGTATTTT. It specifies CASSQRGSVTDTQYF.

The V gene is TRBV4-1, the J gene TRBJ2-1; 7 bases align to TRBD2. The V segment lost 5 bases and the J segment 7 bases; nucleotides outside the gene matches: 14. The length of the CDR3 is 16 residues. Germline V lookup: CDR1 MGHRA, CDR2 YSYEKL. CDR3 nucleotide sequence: TGCGCCAGCAGCGCGGGAGTCCCTACAAGGGGTAATGAGCAGTTCTTC. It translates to CASSAGVPTRGNEQFF.

The CDR3 protein is CASGLDLSTEAFF. Written as DNA, the CDR3 is TGTGCTAGTGGTTTGGATCTCAGCACTGAAGCTTTCTTT. The V gene is TRBV12-5, the J gene TRBJ1-1; D is unresolved. Germline loops: CDR1 LGHNT, CDR2 FRNRAP. Trimming cost V 1 base and J 4 bases, with 7 bases left between them. CDR3 size: 13 residues.

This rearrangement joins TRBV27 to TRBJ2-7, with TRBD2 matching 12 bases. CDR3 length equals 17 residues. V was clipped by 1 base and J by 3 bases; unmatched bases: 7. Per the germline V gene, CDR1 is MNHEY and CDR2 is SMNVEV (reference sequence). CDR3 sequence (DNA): TGTGCCAGCAGTTTATTGCTAGCGGGAGGGCCTAGCTACGAGCAGTACTTC. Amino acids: CASSLLLAGGPSYEQYF.

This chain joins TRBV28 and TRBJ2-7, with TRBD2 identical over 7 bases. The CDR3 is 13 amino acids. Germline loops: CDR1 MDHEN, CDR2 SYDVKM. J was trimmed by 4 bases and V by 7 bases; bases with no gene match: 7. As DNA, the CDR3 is TGTGCCAGCACCCTGCGGGGGTGGTACGAGCAGTACTTC. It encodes CASTLRGWYEQYF.

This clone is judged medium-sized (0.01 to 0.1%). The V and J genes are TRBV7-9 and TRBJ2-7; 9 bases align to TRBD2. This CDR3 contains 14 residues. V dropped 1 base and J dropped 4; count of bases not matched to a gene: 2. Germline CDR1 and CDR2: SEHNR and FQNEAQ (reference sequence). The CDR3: CASSLGLAAYEQYF. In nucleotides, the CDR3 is TGTGCCAGCAGCTTAGGACTAGCGGCGTACGAGCAGTACTTC.

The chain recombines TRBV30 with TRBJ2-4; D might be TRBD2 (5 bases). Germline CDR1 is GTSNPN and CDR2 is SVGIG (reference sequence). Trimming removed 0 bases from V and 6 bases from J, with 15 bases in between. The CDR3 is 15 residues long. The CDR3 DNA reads TGTGCCTGGAGTGTACTAGAGTCCCAAGCAAACATTCAGTACTTC. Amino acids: CAWSVLESQANIQYF.

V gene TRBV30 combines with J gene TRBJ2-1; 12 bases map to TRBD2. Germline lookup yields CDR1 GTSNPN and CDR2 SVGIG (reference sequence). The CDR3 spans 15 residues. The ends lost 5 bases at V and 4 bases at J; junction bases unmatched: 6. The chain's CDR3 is CAWCPLAGGYNEQFF. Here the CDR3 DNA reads TGTGCCTGGTGCCCACTAGCGGGAGGTTACAATGAGCAGTTCTTC.

In DNA form, the CDR3 reads TGTGCCAGCAGCTTGTCCCAAGAAGCTTTCTTT. Amino acid sequence: CASSLSQEAFF. The V call is TRBV5-5, the J call TRBJ1-1, with D hard to call. There are 11 residues in the CDR3. The germline V gene encodes CDR1 SGHKS and CDR2 YYEKEE (reference sequence). Trimming cost V 1 base and J 8 bases, with 6 bases left between them.

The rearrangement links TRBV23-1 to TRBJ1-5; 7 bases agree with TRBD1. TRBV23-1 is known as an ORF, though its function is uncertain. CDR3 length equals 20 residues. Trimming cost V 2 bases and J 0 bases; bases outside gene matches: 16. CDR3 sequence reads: CASSQKKKGTAVYSNQPQHF. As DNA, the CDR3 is TGCGCCAGCAGTCAAAAGAAAAAAGGGACAGCAGTCTATAGCAATCAGCCCCAGCATTTT.

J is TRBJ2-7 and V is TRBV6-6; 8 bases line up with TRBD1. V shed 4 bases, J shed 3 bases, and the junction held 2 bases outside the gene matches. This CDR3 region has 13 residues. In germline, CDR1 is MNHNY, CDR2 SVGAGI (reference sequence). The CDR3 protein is CASSSGQGYEQYF. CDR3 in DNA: TGTGCCAGCAGTTCAGGACAGGGCTACGAGCAGTACTTC.

CDR3 coding DNA: TGTGCCAGCAGCCTATCGGGAGCGGGAGGTTACAATGAGCAGTTCTTC. Protein sequence: CASSLSGAGGYNEQFF. The V gene is TRBV9, the J gene TRBJ2-1; TRBD2 matches at 9 bases. The CDR3 covers 16 residues. Germline CDR1 is SGDLS and CDR2 is YYNGEE. Losses at the gene ends were 4 bases for V and 4 bases for J; bases not matched to a gene: 9.

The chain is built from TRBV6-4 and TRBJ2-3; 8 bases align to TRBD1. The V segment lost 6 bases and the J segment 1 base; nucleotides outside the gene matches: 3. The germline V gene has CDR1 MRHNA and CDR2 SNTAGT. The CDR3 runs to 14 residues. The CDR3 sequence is CASSGTGGTDTQYF. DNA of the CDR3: TGTGCCAGCAGCGGGACAGGCGGCACAGATACGCAGTATTTT.

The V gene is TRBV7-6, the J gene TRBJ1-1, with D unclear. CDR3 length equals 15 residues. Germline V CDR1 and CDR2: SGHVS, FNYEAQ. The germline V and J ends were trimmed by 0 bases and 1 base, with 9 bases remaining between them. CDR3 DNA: TGTGCCAGCAGCTTAGCCCCCACAGCGAACACTGAAGCTTTCTTT. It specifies CASSLAPTANTEAFF.

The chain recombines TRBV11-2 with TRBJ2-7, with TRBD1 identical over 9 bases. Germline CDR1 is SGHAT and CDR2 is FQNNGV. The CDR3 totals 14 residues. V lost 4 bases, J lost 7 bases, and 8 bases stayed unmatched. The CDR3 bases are TGTGCCAGCAGCTCCCCGTGGGACAGGGAAGAGCAGTACTTC. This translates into CASSSPWDREEQYF.

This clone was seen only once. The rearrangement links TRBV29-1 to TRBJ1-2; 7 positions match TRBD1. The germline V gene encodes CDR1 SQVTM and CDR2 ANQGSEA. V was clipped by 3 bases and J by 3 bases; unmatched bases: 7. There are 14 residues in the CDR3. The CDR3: CSVEGTGAHYGYTF. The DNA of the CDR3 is TGCAGCGTTGAGGGAACAGGGGCCCACTATGGCTACACCTTC.

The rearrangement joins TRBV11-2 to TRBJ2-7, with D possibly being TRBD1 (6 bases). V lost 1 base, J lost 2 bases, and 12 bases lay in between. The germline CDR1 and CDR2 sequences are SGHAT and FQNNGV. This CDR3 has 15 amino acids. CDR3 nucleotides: TGTGCCAGCAGCTTAGGCCCAGGGGTTACCTACGAGCAGTACTTC. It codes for CASSLGPGVTYEQYF. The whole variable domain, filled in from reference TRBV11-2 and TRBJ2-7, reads EAGVAQSPRYKIIEKRQSVAFWCNPISGHATLYWYQQILGQGPKLLIQFQNNGVVDDSQLPKDRFSAERLKGVDSTLKIQPAKLEDSAVYLCASSLGPGVTYEQYFGPGTRLTVT.

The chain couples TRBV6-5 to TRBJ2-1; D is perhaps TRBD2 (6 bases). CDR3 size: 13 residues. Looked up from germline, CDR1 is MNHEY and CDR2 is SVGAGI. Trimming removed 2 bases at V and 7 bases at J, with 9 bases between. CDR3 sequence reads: CASSYPSGNEQFF. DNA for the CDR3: TGTGCCAGCAGTTACCCGAGCGGGAATGAGCAGTTCTTC.

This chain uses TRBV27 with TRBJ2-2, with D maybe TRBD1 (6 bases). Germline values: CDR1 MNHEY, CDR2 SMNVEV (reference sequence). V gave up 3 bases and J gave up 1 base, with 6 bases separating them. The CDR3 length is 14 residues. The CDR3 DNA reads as TGTGCCAGCAGTTTGGGACAGAACACCGGGGAGCTGTTTTTT. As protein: CASSLGQNTGELFF.

In DNA, the CDR3 is TGTGCCAGTAGTAAACGGACAGGGATGAACACTGAAGCTTTCTTT. Translating it yields CASSKRTGMNTEAFF. The chain combines TRBV19 with TRBJ1-1; TRBD1 matches at 8 bases. Per the germline V gene, CDR1 is LNHDA and CDR2 is SQIVND (reference sequence). The J segment lost 0 bases and the V segment lost 4 bases, leaving 4 bases of the junction unmatched. CDR3 size: 15 residues.

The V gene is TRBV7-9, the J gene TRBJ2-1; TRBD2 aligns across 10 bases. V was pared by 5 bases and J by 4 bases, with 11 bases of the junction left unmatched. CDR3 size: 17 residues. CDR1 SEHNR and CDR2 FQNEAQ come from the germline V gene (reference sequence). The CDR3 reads CASSPSLVGLAYNEQFF. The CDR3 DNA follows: TGTGCCAGCAGCCCTTCACTAGTGGGACTAGCGTACAATGAGCAGTTCTTC.